This T cell receptor beta chain was captured by sequencing in a study of immune evolution from preneoplasia to lung adenocarcinoma. Findings and limits, study-wide: Compared with EGFR-mutant or double wild-type lesions, KRAS-mutant nodules were more clonal. Normal lung had the highest top T cell clone frequencies.

The CDR3 loop spans 14 amino acids. Patients had resection in Japan or China between about 2013 and 2017. Each case's diagnosis was confirmed by two pathologists on H&E. The table came from immunoSEQ multiplex PCR; TCRdb's copy has only in-frame clones and leaves some out. Counted here are 9,000 to 10,000 clones, approximately 75% occurring once; the ten biggest clones make up around 12%. In regard to this clone: Its antigen remains unidentified.

The sequence was obtained from a person aged 80 or over with lung adenocarcinoma. The J gene is TRBJ2-1, the V gene TRBV21-1. TRBV21-1 is shown as a pseudogene. The sample taken for sequencing was FFPE lung adenocarcinoma in situ tissue. In nucleotides, the CDR3 is TGTGCCAGCAGCAAAACCCGGGGCTATAATGAGCAGTTCTTC. Protein: CASSKTRGYNEQFF.